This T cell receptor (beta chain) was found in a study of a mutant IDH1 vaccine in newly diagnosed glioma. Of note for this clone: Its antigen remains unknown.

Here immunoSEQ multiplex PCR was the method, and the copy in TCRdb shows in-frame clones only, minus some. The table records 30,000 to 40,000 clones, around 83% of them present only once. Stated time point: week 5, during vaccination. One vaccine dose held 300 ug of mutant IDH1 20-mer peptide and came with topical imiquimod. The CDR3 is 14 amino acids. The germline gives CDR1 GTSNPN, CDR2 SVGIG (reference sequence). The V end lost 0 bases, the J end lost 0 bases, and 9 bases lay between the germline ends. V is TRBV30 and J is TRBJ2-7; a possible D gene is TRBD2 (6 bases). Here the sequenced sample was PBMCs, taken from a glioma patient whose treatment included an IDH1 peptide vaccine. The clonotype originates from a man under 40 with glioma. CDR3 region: CAWSVGGSSYEQYF. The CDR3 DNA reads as TGTGCCTGGAGTGTCGGAGGGAGCTCCTACGAGCAGTACTTC.